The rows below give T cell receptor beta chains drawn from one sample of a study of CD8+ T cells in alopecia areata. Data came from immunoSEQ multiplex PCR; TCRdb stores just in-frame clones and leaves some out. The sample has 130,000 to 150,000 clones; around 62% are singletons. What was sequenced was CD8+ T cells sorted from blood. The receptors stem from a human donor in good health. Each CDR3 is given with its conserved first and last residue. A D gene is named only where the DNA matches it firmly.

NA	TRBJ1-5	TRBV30	CAWSVENQPQHF	TGTGCCTGGAGTGTTGAGAATCAGCCCCAGCATTTT
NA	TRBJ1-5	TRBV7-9	CASSSGVSNQPQHF	TGTGCCAGCAGCTCAGGAGTTAGCAATCAGCCCCAGCATTTT
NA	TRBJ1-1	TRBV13	CASSARGGGTEAFF	TGTGCCAGCAGCGCCAGGGGTGGGGGCACTGAAGCTTTCTTT
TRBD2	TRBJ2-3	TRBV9	CASSVAGTSGSADTQYF	TGTGCCAGCAGCGTAGCCGGGACTAGCGGGAGTGCAGATACGCAGTATTTT
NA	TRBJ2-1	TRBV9	CASSARYNEQFF	TGTGCCAGCAGCGCGCGGTACAATGAGCAGTTCTTC
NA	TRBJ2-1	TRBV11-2	CATSGVIRNEQFF	TGTGCCACCTCGGGGGTGATCAGGAATGAGCAGTTCTTC
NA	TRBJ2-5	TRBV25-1	CASSSSRETQYF	TGTGCCAGCAGTTCTAGCAGGGAGACCCAGTACTTC
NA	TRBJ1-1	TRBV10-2	CASSESRQKGAMNTEAFF	TGCGCCAGCAGTGAGTCGCGACAGAAAGGGGCTATGAACACTGAAGCTTTCTTT
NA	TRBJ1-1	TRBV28	CASRSLVTEAFF	TGTGCCAGCAGGTCTCTCGTCACTGAAGCTTTCTTT
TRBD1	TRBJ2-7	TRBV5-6	CASSLQGTAYEQYF	TGTGCCAGCAGCTTGCAGGGGACAGCCTACGAGCAGTACTTC